This is a list of T cell receptor beta chains from one sample in a study of cytomegalovirus exposure and HLA in healthy donors. This table comes from immunoSEQ multiplex PCR, and its TCRdb copy is limited to in-frame clones, with some not included. The sample includes 200,000 or so clones, roughly 79% of them seen just once. Sequencing was done on a sample of PBMCs. Every receptor here comes from a man aged 18 to 29 in good health and CMV-seronegative. CDR3s include the opening cysteine and the closing phenylalanine or tryptophan. The order of the fields is J gene, clone size, D gene, V gene, CDR3 DNA, CDR3 protein. The D gene is left open where the match is weak. Expanded clones are given a class, and other clones once, few, many or no size at all.

TRBJ1-2,.,.,TRBV12-5,TGTGCTAGTGGTTTGCCCCCGACTTTTAACTATGGCTACACCTTC,CASGLPPTFNYGYTF
TRBJ1-1,once,.,TRBV15,TGTGCCACCAGCGCTCCAACAGGGCTGAACACTGAAGCTTTCTTT,CATSAPTGLNTEAFF
TRBJ2-5,.,TRBD2,TRBV5-1,TGCGCCAGCAGCTTGGCCGGGGGGTTAGGGGAAGAGACCCAGTACTTC,CASSLAGGLGEETQYF
TRBJ2-5,.,TRBD2,TRBV4-3,TGCGCCAGCAGCCCAGGGACTAGCGGACGAGTACAAGAGACCCAGTACTTC,CASSPGTSGRVQETQYF
TRBJ1-5,.,TRBD1,TRBV15,TGTGCCACCAGCAGAGATTTACGGGGACAGGGGGTAGGGAGCAATCAGCCCCAGCATTTT,CATSRDLRGQGVGSNQPQHF
TRBJ2-7,.,.,TRBV27,TGTGCCAGCAGTTTACCGTCCTACGAGCAGTACTTC,CASSLPSYEQYF
TRBJ2-7,.,TRBD1,TRBV11-3,TGTGCCAGCAGCTCGGGACAGACGACCTACGAGCAGTACTTC,CASSSGQTTYEQYF
TRBJ2-1,.,.,TRBV9,TGTGCCAGCAGCGTTGCGCTCTCCTACAATGAGCAGTTCTTC,CASSVALSYNEQFF
TRBJ1-6,few,TRBD1,TRBV10-3,TGTGCCATCAGTGAGTCGGACAGGGGGGCGAATAATTCACCCCTCCACTTT,CAISESDRGANNSPLHF
TRBJ2-3,.,TRBD2,TRBV5-1,TGCGCCAGCAGCTTGGCCCTAGCGGGGACCACAGATACGCAGTATTTT,CASSLALAGTTDTQYF
TRBJ2-7,.,.,TRBV19,TGTGCCAGTAGTATTGGACTGACCACCTACGAGCAGTACTTC,CASSIGLTTYEQYF
TRBJ1-1,.,TRBD1,TRBV19,TGTGCCATTCCGACCCAAATGACAGGGCCGAACACTGAAGCTTTCTTT,CAIPTQMTGPNTEAFF
TRBJ1-2,few,.,TRBV6-4,TGTGCCAGCAGTGACTCGGCAGGGGTCGGCTACACCTTC,CASSDSAGVGYTF
TRBJ2-7,.,.,TRBV5-3,TGTGCCAGAAGAAGTCCAGGGGTTAACTACGAGCAGTACTTC,CARRSPGVNYEQYF
TRBJ1-5,.,.,TRBV23-1,TGCGCCAGCGGGAGAGGGCGACAGCCCCAGCATTTT,CASGRGRQPQHF
TRBJ1-3,once,.,TRBV25-1,TGTGCCAGCAGTGGAGTCGGAAACACCATATATTTT,CASSGVGNTIYF
TRBJ1-2,.,TRBD1,TRBV28,TGTGCCAGCAGCCCGGGACAGGGAAACTATGGCTACACCTTC,CASSPGQGNYGYTF
TRBJ2-7,.,TRBD1,TRBV5-6,TGTGCCAGCAGCTTGGTGAGGACAGGGGGCTGGTACGAGCAGTACTTC,CASSLVRTGGWYEQYF
TRBJ1-5,.,.,TRBV4-2,TGTGCCAGCAGCCCCGAGGGCAATCAGCCCCAGCATTTT,CASSPEGNQPQHF
TRBJ2-1,once,.,TRBV5-4,TGTGCCAGCAGCCGGGGCGGGGTTTCCAGCTCCTACAATGAGCAGTTCTTC,CASSRGGVSSSYNEQFF
TRBJ1-1,.,.,TRBV6-5,TGTGCCAGCAGTTACGCGGACACGAACACTGAAGCTTTCTTT,CASSYADTNTEAFF
TRBJ2-3,.,.,TRBV18,TGTGCCAGCTCACGTCTACCCTTAGATACAGATACGCAGTATTTT,CASSRLPLDTDTQYF
TRBJ2-1,.,TRBD1,TRBV19,TGTGCCAGTTCCCTTAGCCAGGGACAGGGGACAAACAATGAGCAGTTCTTC,CASSLSQGQGTNNEQFF
TRBJ1-2,.,.,TRBV4-1,TGCGCCAGCAGCCCAGAGTTAGGGGGTAACTATGGCTACACCTTC,CASSPELGGNYGYTF